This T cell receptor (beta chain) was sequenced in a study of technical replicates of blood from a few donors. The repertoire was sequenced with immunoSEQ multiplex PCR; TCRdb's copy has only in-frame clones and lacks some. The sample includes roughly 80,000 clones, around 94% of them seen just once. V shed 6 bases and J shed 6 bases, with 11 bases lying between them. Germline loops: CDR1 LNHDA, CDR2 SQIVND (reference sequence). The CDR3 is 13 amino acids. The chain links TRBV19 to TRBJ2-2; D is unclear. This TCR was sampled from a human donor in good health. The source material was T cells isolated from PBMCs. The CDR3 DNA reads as TGTGCCAGTAGAGATAGTCCTCCCGGGGAGCTGTTTTTT. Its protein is CASRDSPPGELFF.